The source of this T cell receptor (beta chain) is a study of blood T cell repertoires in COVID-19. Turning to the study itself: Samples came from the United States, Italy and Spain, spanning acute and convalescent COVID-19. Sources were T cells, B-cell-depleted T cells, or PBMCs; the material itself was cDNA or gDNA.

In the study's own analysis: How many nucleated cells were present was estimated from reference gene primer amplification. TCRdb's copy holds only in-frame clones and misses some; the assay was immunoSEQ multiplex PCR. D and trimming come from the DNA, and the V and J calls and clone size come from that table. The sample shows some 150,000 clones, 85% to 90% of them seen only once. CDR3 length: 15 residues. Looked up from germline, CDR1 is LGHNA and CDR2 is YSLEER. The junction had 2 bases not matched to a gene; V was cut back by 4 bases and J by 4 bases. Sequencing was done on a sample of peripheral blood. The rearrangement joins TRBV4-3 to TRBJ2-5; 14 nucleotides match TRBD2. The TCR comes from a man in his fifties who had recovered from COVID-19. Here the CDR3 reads CASSPGLAGVETQYF. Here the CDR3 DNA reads TGCGCCAGCAGCCCGGGACTAGCGGGGGTAGAGACCCAGTACTTC.